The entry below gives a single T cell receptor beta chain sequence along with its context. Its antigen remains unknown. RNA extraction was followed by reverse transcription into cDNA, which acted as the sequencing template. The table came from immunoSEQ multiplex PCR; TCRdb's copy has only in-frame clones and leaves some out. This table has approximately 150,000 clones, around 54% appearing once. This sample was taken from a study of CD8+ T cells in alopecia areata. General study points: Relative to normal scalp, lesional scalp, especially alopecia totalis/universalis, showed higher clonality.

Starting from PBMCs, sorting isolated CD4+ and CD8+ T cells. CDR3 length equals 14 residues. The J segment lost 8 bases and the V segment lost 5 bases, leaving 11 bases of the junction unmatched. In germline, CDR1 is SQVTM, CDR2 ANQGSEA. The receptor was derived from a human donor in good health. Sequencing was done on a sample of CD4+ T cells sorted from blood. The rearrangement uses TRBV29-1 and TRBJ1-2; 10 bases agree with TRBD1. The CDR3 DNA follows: TGCAGCGTTCCGGGACAGGGGACATGGGGCGGCTACACCTTC. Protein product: CSVPGQGTWGGYTF.